This T cell receptor beta chain was captured by sequencing in a study of cytomegalovirus exposure and HLA in healthy donors. Researchers ran the PCR with 60 Vbeta and 13 Jbeta primers. Generated by immunoSEQ multiplex PCR, the TCRdb table keeps only in-frame clones and is missing some. The data show about 150,000 clones, approximately 72% seen once. A single count supports this clone. The specimen sequenced was PBMCs. The clonotype was recovered from a young man in good health and CMV-seronegative.

The CDR3 loop is CASSSQGAREGYTF. DNA for the CDR3: TGTGCCAGCAGCTCCCAGGGGGCACGAGAAGGCTACACCTTC. The chain is built from TRBV2 and TRBJ1-2; 8 bases line up with TRBD1. The CDR3 is 14 amino acids. Germline V lookup: CDR1 SNHLY, CDR2 FYNNEI. J gave up 8 bases and V 6 bases, and 11 bases lay outside the gene matches.